What follows are 22 T cell receptor beta chains derived from one specimen sequenced in a study of T-cell reconstitution after alpha-beta-depleted transplantation in children. A library of TCRbeta sequences, prepared with unique molecular identifiers, was generated. Each CDR3 protein gets one entry after TCRdb re-called the PCR reads with MiXCR. The sample lists more than 85,000 distinct CDR3 sequences; around 10% were seen once. Sequences were derived from PBMCs from the stem cell graft donor, sampled from the stem cell graft. Source of these receptors: a human donor who donated a stem cell graft to a child with acute lymphoblastic leukemia.

This clonotype was seen ten or more times. This chain joins TRBV9 and TRBJ2-3; 11 bases map to TRBD2. J gave up 4 bases and V 4 bases, and 14 bases lay outside the gene matches. The V gene's germline CDR1 is SGDLS and CDR2 YYNGEE. The CDR3 sequence is 18 residues long. In nucleotides, the CDR3 is TGTGCCAGCAGCCCCTCCAAAGTCCCGGGACTAGCGGCAGATACGCAGTATTTT. Amino acids: CASSPSKVPGLAADTQYF.

This clonotype was seen repeatedly, ten times or more. The rearrangement links TRBV10-3 to TRBJ2-3; 9 nucleotides match TRBD1. V gave up 8 bases and J gave up 2 bases; unmatched junction bases: 2. Germline V gene lookup returns CDR1 ENHRY and CDR2 SYGVKD. The CDR3 runs to 13 residues. The CDR3 coding sequence is TGTGCCATCCGGACAGGGGTCACAGATACGCAGTATTTT. Translated: CAIRTGVTDTQYF.

This clonotype occurred a few times. The V call is TRBV4-3, the J call TRBJ2-3; D is perhaps TRBD1 or TRBD2 (6 bases each). Germline CDR1 and CDR2: LGHNA and YSLEER. The CDR3 consists of 15 residues. Trimming stripped 4 bases from V and 12 bases from J, with 23 bases between. The CDR3 DNA reads TGCGCCAGCAGCCCCCTCGGGACGGGGGCTAGGGTACAGTATTTT. It encodes CASSPLGTGARVQYF.

This clonotype has more than one count but fewer than ten. V and J are TRBV7-8 and TRBJ2-7; perhaps TRBD2 as D (5 bases). CDR1 is SGHVS, CDR2 FQNEAQ, per germline. The CDR3 is 15 amino acids. V was clipped by 3 bases and J by 3 bases, with 15 bases between them. The CDR3 sequence is CASSFTAQRFYEQYF. CDR3 DNA: TGTGCCAGCAGCTTCACTGCCCAGCGGTTCTACGAGCAGTACTTC.

Many counts were recorded for this clonotype. V and J are TRBV20-1 and TRBJ2-4, with TRBD1 as a possible D gene (6 bases). CDR3 length: 16 amino acids. The V and J ends lost 8 bases and 0 bases respectively, with 20 bases between them. Germline V gene data show CDR1 as DFQATT and CDR2 as SNEGSKA (reference sequence). In DNA, the CDR3 is TGCAGTTCGGGACAAGAACCTCTACTAGCCAAAAACATTCAGTACTTC. Protein product: CSSGQEPLLAKNIQYF.

This clonotype was seen a handful of times. The V gene is TRBV28, the J gene TRBJ2-2; D is unclear. The ends were cut back, 5 bases at V and 7 bases at J, with 11 bases in the middle. Per the germline V gene, CDR1 is MDHEN and CDR2 is SYDVKM. This CDR3 has 13 residues. As DNA, the CDR3 is TGTGCCAGCAGTCCCCCGCCGGACGGGGAGCTGTTTTTT. Amino acids: CASSPPPDGELFF.

This clonotype was counted a few times. The V gene is TRBV27, the J gene TRBJ1-4; D unclear. V was pared by 2 bases and J by 2 bases, with 12 bases between. The CDR3 runs to 16 residues. Per the germline V gene, CDR1 is MNHEY and CDR2 is SMNVEV (reference sequence). CDR3 DNA sequence: TGTGCCAGCAGTTTAACGGCCGTGACGACTAATGAAAAACTGTTTTTT. It yields the protein CASSLTAVTTNEKLFF.

In its sample, this clonotype was seen a few times. V and J are TRBV4-3 and TRBJ1-2; D is unclear. The CDR3 is 15 amino acids. Germline assignment: CDR1 LGHNA and CDR2 YSLEER. Trimming shortened V by 4 bases and J by 3 bases, and 15 bases separated the two germline ends. As DNA, the CDR3 is TGCGCCAGCAGCCCTTCGAAGGGAAATGACTATGGCTACACCTTC. Protein sequence: CASSPSKGNDYGYTF.

A word on this clonotype: This may be a read error, as it is one base from a much larger clone. The CDR3 sequence is CASSLVSGTNQPHHF. CDR3 coding DNA: TGTGCCAGCAGTTTAGTCTCGGGGACGAATCAGCCCCATCATTTT. J is TRBJ1-5 and V is TRBV12-3 or TRBV12-4, with a weak D call TRBD1 (5 bases). The CDR3 has 15 residues.

The table lists this clonotype with a few counts. V usage is TRBV10-2 and J usage is TRBJ1-5; possibly TRBD1 for D (6 bases). CDR1 is WSHSY, CDR2 SAAADI, per germline. V lost 2 bases, J lost 5 bases, and 10 bases lay in between. This CDR3 has 14 residues. CDR3 nucleotides: TGCGCCAGCAGTGAGGTACAGGGAGATCAGCCCCAGCATTTT. This encodes CASSEVQGDQPQHF.

This clonotype has at least ten counts. The chain links TRBV20-1 to TRBJ2-5; unclear D gene. The CDR3 consists of 13 residues. CDR1 is DFQATT, CDR2 SNEGSKA, per germline (reference sequence). V lost 0 bases and J lost 3, with 8 bases in between. The CDR3 DNA follows: TGCAGTGCTAGAGATCCCGAGAAAGAGACCCAGTACTTC. It is translated as CSARDPEKETQYF.

Many counts were recorded for this clonotype. The chain recombines TRBV28 with TRBJ2-2; 8 bases match TRBD2. CDR3 length: 17 residues. The V segment lost 7 bases and the J segment 4 bases; nucleotides outside the gene matches: 14. CDR1 is MDHEN, CDR2 SYDVKM, per germline. The CDR3 region has the DNA TGTGCCAGCAAGGATGGAGGGATAGCGGGAATCACCGGGGAGCTGTTTTTT. This codes for CASKDGGIAGITGELFF.

This clonotype was recorded at least ten times. The genes are TRBV20-1 and TRBJ1-1; TRBD1 aligns across 7 bases. Germline CDR1 and CDR2: DFQATT and SNEGSKA (reference sequence). V lost 1 base and J lost 1; bases outside the gene matches: 3. The CDR3 contains 14 residues. The CDR3 DNA is TGCAGTGCTAGAGCTCGACAGGGGAACACTGAAGCTTTCTTT. It is translated as CSARARQGNTEAFF.

This clonotype was recorded many times. The genes are TRBV20-1 and TRBJ2-5; a possible D gene is TRBD1 (6 bases). This CDR3 contains 14 residues. V was clipped by 3 bases and J by 3 bases, with 14 bases between them. Per the germline V gene, CDR1 is DFQATT and CDR2 is SNEGSKA (reference sequence). CDR3 in DNA: TGCAGTGCTAGCCTTGGACAGTTGGAAGAGACCCAGTACTTC. Translation gives CSASLGQLEETQYF.

CDR3 region: CASSFPGSSTDTQYF. The CDR3 nucleotides read TGTGCCAGCAGTTTTCCGGGGTCTAGCACAGATACGCAGTATTTT. V usage is TRBV12-3 or TRBV12-4 and J usage is TRBJ2-3; a weak D match, TRBD2 (5 bases). The CDR3 sequence is 15 residues long. The V gene lost 3 bases and the J gene lost 0 bases, with 10 bases spanning the gap.

This clonotype showed up many times. This chain uses TRBV18 with TRBJ2-4; D not certain. Deletions cut 5 bases from V and 6 bases from J, with 5 bases between. Germline V gene sequence: CDR1 KGHSH, CDR2 LQKENI. The CDR3 covers 11 residues. The CDR3 is CASSTGNIQYF. In nucleotides, the CDR3 is TGTGCCAGCTCAACGGGAAACATTCAGTACTTC.

This clonotype was recorded many times. This chain uses TRBV5-1 with TRBJ1-1, with D unresolved. Trimming took 3 bases from V and 7 from J, leaving 7 bases between them. Germline lookup yields CDR1 SGHRS and CDR2 YFSETQ. The CDR3 loop spans 11 amino acids. CDR3 residues: CASSSQSEAFF. CDR3 in DNA: TGCGCCAGCAGCTCTCAAAGTGAAGCTTTCTTT.

This clonotype was picked up many times. This chain joins TRBV7-2 and TRBJ1-2; D is perhaps TRBD1 (5 bases). Germline assignment: CDR1 SGHTA and CDR2 FQGNSA. The length of the CDR3 is 16 residues. V was trimmed by 4 bases and J by 4 bases, leaving 19 bases between them. Here the CDR3 DNA reads TGTGCCAGCAGCTCTTCCGGGACGAGGGTTTTCTATGGCTACACCTTC. This codes for CASSSSGTRVFYGYTF.

This clonotype has a count of ten or more. In nucleotides, the CDR3 is TGTGCCAGCAGCCCTAGACAGCCAGGGGCGGAAGGCTACACCTTC. Protein: CASSPRQPGAEGYTF. The gene calls are TRBV7-2 and TRBJ1-2; perhaps TRBD1 as D (6 bases). Germline CDR1 is SGHTA and CDR2 is FQGNSA. The CDR3 is 15 amino acids. The V and J ends lost 5 bases and 8 bases respectively, with 21 bases between them.

This clonotype was seen repeatedly, ten times or more. V usage is TRBV10-3 and J usage is TRBJ1-6, with D unclear. V lost 0 bases, J lost 12 bases, and 12 bases lay in between. CDR3 size: 14 residues. The germline V gene encodes CDR1 ENHRY and CDR2 SYGVKD. The CDR3 coding sequence is TGTGCCATCAGTGAGTCTATCCGCATCGGACCCCTCCACTTT. Translating gives CAISESIRIGPLHF.

This clonotype was recorded at least ten times. The chain has TRBV20-1 and TRBJ1-2; no clear D. Trimming left V 4 bases short and J 2 bases short, with 14 bases between. Germline CDR1 is DFQATT and CDR2 is SNEGSKA (reference sequence). The CDR3 contains 14 residues. CDR3 in amino acids: CSATTGRGNYGYTF. CDR3 nucleotides: TGCAGTGCTACGACCGGACGGGGAAACTATGGCTACACCTTC.

This clonotype was recorded at least ten times. The CDR3 protein is CASRNDPWGYTF. The CDR3 DNA reads TGTGCCAGCAGGAATGATCCGTGGGGCTACACCTTC. This chain connects TRBV28 to TRBJ1-2, with unresolved D. Deletions cut 6 bases from V and 8 bases from J, with 13 bases between. The CDR3 extends over 12 amino acids. Germline CDR1 reads MDHEN; CDR2 reads SYDVKM.